This T cell receptor (beta chain) is from a study of OX40 agonist ivuxolimab in advanced cancers. On the study more broadly: Patients were treated with intravenous ivuxolimab, dosed at 0.01 to 10 mg/kg and infused every 2 weeks.

Germline values: CDR1 SGHTA, CDR2 FQGNSA. V was shortened by 6 bases and J by 4 bases, with 14 bases between the two germline ends. This CDR3 has 14 residues. Produced via immunoSEQ multiplex PCR; TCRdb's table is partial and in-frame only. This sample has tens of thousands of clones; around 91% occur once, and the top ten carry 13% to 15%. The chain is built from TRBV7-2 and TRBJ2-3; a weak D match, TRBD2 (6 bases). This sequence originates from an adult with an advanced solid tumor such as melanoma, head and neck, liver or kidney cancer. The specimen was CD4+ or CD8+ T cells sorted from blood, collected in a trial of the OX40 agonist ivuxolimab. The DNA of the CDR3 is TGTGCCAGCAGTGAGGACTACCCCCCAGATACGCAGTATTTT. Encoded protein: CASSEDYPPDTQYF.